These 3 T cell receptor beta chains share one sample of origin, sequenced in a study of shared clonotypes between healthy human individuals. Sequencing used immunoSEQ multiplex PCR; TCRdb keeps in-frame clones, though not all of them. The table lists approximately 2,000,000 clones, over 85% of them singletons, with 1.5% to 2% in the top ten. The naive CD8 population came from CD45RO-negative cells selected for CCR7, without terminally differentiated effector memory CD45RA+ cells. Sequenced input: naive CD8+ T cells from PBMCs. These receptors were obtained from a man aged 18 to 30 in good health. Some clones in this sample may be carry-over from other donors' samples.

V and J are TRBV25-1 and TRBJ2-7; D unresolved. Germline CDR1 is MGHDK and CDR2 is SYGVNS. Between the trimmed V and J ends, which lost 1 base and 2 bases, there was a span of 15 bases. There are 16 residues in the CDR3. CDR3 nucleotides: TGTGCCAGCAGTGAATTGGTGGGTCCACGCCCCTACGAGCAGTACTTC. Its protein is CASSELVGPRPYEQYF.

The chain carries TRBV19 and TRBJ2-1; D is possibly TRBD2 (5 bases). Germline loops: CDR1 LNHDA, CDR2 SQIVND (reference sequence). The CDR3 covers 13 residues. The ends were cut back, 5 bases at V and 6 bases at J, with 11 bases in the middle. The CDR3 DNA is TGTGCCAGTAGTGTCGGGGAAAGCAATGAGCAGTTCTTC. It yields the protein CASSVGESNEQFF.

This clone was observed a handful of times. The genes are TRBV29-1 and TRBJ1-2, with D unclear. Germline values: CDR1 SQVTM, CDR2 ANQGSEA. This CDR3 comprises 11 residues. The V gene lost 5 bases and the J gene lost 6 bases, with 10 bases spanning the gap. CDR3 sequence reads: CSVLRAHGYTF. DNA of the CDR3: TGCAGCGTTCTCCGGGCTCATGGCTACACCTTC.